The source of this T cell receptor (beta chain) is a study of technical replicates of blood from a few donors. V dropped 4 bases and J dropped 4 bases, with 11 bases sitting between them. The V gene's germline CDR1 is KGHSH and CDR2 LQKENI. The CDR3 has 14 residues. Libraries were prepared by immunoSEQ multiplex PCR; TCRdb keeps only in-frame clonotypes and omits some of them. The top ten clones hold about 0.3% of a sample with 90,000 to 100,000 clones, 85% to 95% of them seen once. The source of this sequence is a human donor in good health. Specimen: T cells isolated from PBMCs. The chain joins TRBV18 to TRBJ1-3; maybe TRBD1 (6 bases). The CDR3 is CASSLDSSGNTIYF. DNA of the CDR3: TGTGCCAGCTCACTGGACAGCTCAGGAAACACCATATATTTT. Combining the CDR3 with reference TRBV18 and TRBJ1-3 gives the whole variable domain NAGVMQNPRHLVRRRGQEARLRCSPMKGHSHVYWYRQLPEEGLKFMVYLQKENIIDESGMPKERFSAEFPKEGPSILRIQQVVRGDSAAYFCASSLDSSGNTIYFGEGSWLTVV.